Below are 21 T cell receptor beta chains sequenced from a single sample in a study of T cells in Graves' hyperthyroidism and ophthalmopathy. What was amplified from RNA transcripts were TCR beta CDR3 regions. HTBI primers drove first-round RT-PCR of the TCR CDR3. One entry per CDR3 protein results from TCRdb running MiXCR on the multiplex PCR reads. This table has approximately 530,000 distinct CDR3 sequences, nearly 20% appearing once. The sample was blood. These receptors came from a man aged 35 to 55 with Graves' ophthalmopathy.

This clonotype was observed a few times. This chain connects TRBV7-9 to TRBJ1-6, with a weak D call TRBD1 (5 bases). Trimming left V 4 bases short and J 10 bases short, with 11 bases between. Germline values: CDR1 SEHNR, CDR2 FQNEAQ (reference sequence). The CDR3 is made up of 13 amino acids. The CDR3 coding sequence is TGTGCCAGCAGCTGGGTTAGGGGATCACCCCTCCACTTT. Its protein product is CASSWVRGSPLHF.

This clonotype was counted only a few times. The rearrangement uses TRBV5-4 and TRBJ2-5; 8 nucleotides match TRBD1. The germline V gene has CDR1 SGHNT and CDR2 YYREEE (reference sequence). J gave up 2 bases and V 3 bases, and 6 bases lay outside the gene matches. The CDR3 is made up of 15 amino acids. As DNA, the CDR3 is TGTGCCAGCAGCTCCACAGGGGGTGGACAAGAGACCCAGTACTTC. Amino acids: CASSSTGGGQETQYF.

The chain links TRBV9 to TRBJ2-3; 13 bases line up with TRBD2. The germline V gene has CDR1 SGDLS and CDR2 YYNGEE. Trimming at V came to 3 bases and at J to 3 bases, leaving 16 bases not matched to a gene. CDR3 length: 20 residues. The CDR3 loop is CASSDIAPGLAGRRTDTQYF. The DNA of the CDR3 is TGTGCCAGCAGCGACATAGCCCCGGGACTAGCGGGGCGGAGAACAGATACGCAGTATTTT. Complete variable domain (other parts from reference TRBV9 and TRBJ2-3): DSGVTQTPKHLITATGQRVTLRCSPRSGDLSVYWYQQSLDQGLQFLIQYYNGEERAKGNILERFSAQQFPDLHSELNLSSLELGDSALYFCASSDIAPGLAGRRTDTQYFGPGTRLTVL.

This clonotype was picked up many times. The gene calls are TRBV28 and TRBJ2-1; TRBD2 matches 9 bases. The CDR3 sequence is 14 residues long. Losses at the gene ends were 6 bases for V and 8 bases for J; bases not matched to a gene: 8. Germline V gene sequence: CDR1 MDHEN, CDR2 SYDVKM. The CDR3 DNA sequence: TGTGCCAGCAGCTATAGCGGGAGCAACGATGAGCAGTTCTTC. It is translated as CASSYSGSNDEQFF.

The chain has TRBV20-1 and TRBJ1-6; possibly TRBD1 for D (5 bases). CDR1 DFQATT and CDR2 SNEGSKA come from the germline V gene (reference sequence). Trimming removed 0 bases at V and 0 bases at J, with 9 bases between. The CDR3 runs to 16 residues. This chain's CDR3 is CSARDPGGSYNSPLHF. CDR3 coding DNA: TGCAGTGCTAGAGATCCTGGGGGCTCCTATAATTCACCCCTCCACTTT.

In its sample, this clonotype was seen many times. The chain joins TRBV11-2 to TRBJ2-1; 8 bases line up with TRBD2. The CDR3 covers 15 residues. Germline CDR1 SGHAT, CDR2 FQNNGV. J gave up 2 bases and V 6 bases, and 6 bases lay outside the gene matches. The CDR3 spells CASREAGAAYNEQFF. The CDR3, as DNA: TGTGCCAGCAGGGAAGCGGGGGCGGCCTACAATGAGCAGTTCTTC.

The chain couples TRBV6-1 to TRBJ2-2; D ambiguous. Germline V CDR1 and CDR2: MNHNS, SASEGT. Trimming removed 5 bases from V and 2 bases from J, with 15 bases in between. This CDR3 is built from 16 residues. The DNA of the CDR3 is TGTGCCAGCAGTCCGGTCCAAGTCATAAACACCGGGGAGCTGTTTTTT. The encoded protein is CASSPVQVINTGELFF.

The chain has TRBV6-2 or TRBV6-3 and TRBJ2-1, with a weak D call TRBD2 (5 bases). Trimming removed 8 bases from V and 11 bases from J, with 13 bases in between. CDR1 is MNHEY and CDR2 is SVGEGT in the germline V gene. This CDR3 is 11 amino acids long. The CDR3 sequence: CASEIARKQFF. The CDR3 DNA is TGTGCCAGCGAAATAGCGAGAAAGCAGTTCTTC.

This clonotype has a handful of counts. V usage is TRBV7-9 and J usage is TRBJ2-6; D ambiguous. The germline gives CDR1 SEHNR, CDR2 FQNEAQ (reference sequence). V gave up 3 bases and J gave up 0 bases, with 6 bases separating them. This CDR3 comprises 15 residues. The CDR3 nucleotides read TGTGCCAGCAGCTTTAGGAGCTCTGGGGCCAACGTCCTGACTTTC. It is translated as CASSFRSSGANVLTF.

This clonotype was seen once. V and J are TRBV25-1 and TRBJ2-5; D perhaps matches TRBD1 (6 bases). Trimming took 3 bases from V and 4 from J, leaving 15 bases between them. The CDR3 sequence is 15 residues long. From germline, CDR1 is MGHDK and CDR2 SYGVNS. The CDR3 sequence: CASSDYTGYGETQYF. CDR3 DNA: TGTGCCAGCAGTGATTACACAGGGTACGGAGAGACCCAGTACTTC.

This clonotype showed up just a few times. This chain uses TRBV4-1 with TRBJ2-5; D perhaps matches TRBD1 (6 bases). The germline gives CDR1 MGHRA, CDR2 YSYEKL. Between the trimmed V and J ends, which lost 3 bases and 2 bases, there was a span of 10 bases. The length of the CDR3 is 14 residues. As DNA, the CDR3 is TGCGCCAGCAGCCATCTCACAGGGCAAGAGACCCAGTACTTC. This translates into CASSHLTGQETQYF.

This clonotype has at least ten counts. The chain employs TRBV10-3 and TRBJ1-4, with a tentative D call TRBD1 (5 bases). The CDR3 spans 15 residues. V was clipped by 5 bases and J by 0 bases, with 10 bases between them. From germline, CDR1 is ENHRY and CDR2 SYGVKD. This CDR3 is CAISKQGATNEKLFF. The CDR3, as DNA: TGTGCCATCAGTAAGCAGGGTGCAACTAATGAAAAACTGTTTTTT.

This clonotype has ten or more counts. The CDR3 is CASSLKAAGFFYEQYF. CDR3 bases: TGTGCCAGCAGTTTGAAGGCGGCAGGGTTCTTCTACGAGCAGTACTTC. V gene TRBV27 combines with J gene TRBJ2-7; tentatively, D is TRBD1 (5 bases). Germline V CDR1 and CDR2: MNHEY, SMNVEV (reference sequence). Trimming stripped 3 bases from V and 3 bases from J, with 18 bases between. The CDR3 length is 16 residues.

In regard to this clonotype: Possible read error: a much larger clone is one base away. The rearrangement uses TRBV7-2 and TRBJ2-1; D possibly corresponds to TRBD2 (5 bases). CDR3 length equals 15 residues. Germline CDR1 is SGHTA and CDR2 is FQGNSA. The V end lost 4 bases, the J end lost 5 bases, and 15 bases lay between the germline ends. Here the CDR3 reads CASSSPSTHNNEQFF. CDR3 in DNA: TGTGCCAGCAGCTCCCCTAGCACCCACAACAATGAGCAGTTCTTC.

This clonotype was recorded many times. The J gene is TRBJ2-5, the V gene TRBV12-3 or TRBV12-4; a weak D match, TRBD2 (5 bases). CDR3 length equals 13 residues. Trimming cost V 3 bases and J 4 bases, with 9 bases left between them. The CDR3 sequence: CASSLSGVETQYF. The CDR3 DNA reads TGTGCCAGCAGTTTGTCCGGGGTAGAGACCCAGTACTTC.

In this sample, this clonotype turned up many times. The chain has TRBV9 and TRBJ1-2; no firm D call. Germline-derived CDR1 and CDR2 are SGDLS and YYNGEE. V was pared by 2 bases and J by 11 bases, with 10 bases between. The CDR3 is made up of 11 amino acids. CDR3 sequence reads: CASSVDDRYTF. The CDR3 DNA reads as TGTGCCAGCAGCGTCGACGATAGGTACACCTTC.

This clonotype was counted only a few times. This chain connects TRBV6-1 to TRBJ2-1; possible D gene TRBD1, 5 bases. V was clipped by 5 bases and J by 7 bases, with 9 bases between them. This CDR3 is built from 12 residues. The germline V gene has CDR1 MNHNS and CDR2 SASEGT. CDR3 amino acids: CASSSRGNEQFF. The DNA for the CDR3 is TGTGCCAGCAGTTCTAGGGGAAATGAGCAGTTCTTC.

The chain carries TRBV18 and TRBJ2-2, with a possible D match to TRBD2 (6 bases). Germline V CDR1 and CDR2: KGHSH, LQKENI. CDR3 length equals 16 residues. The V gene lost 6 bases and the J gene lost 2 bases, with 16 bases spanning the gap. CDR3 region: CASSYFGGTNTGELFF. The CDR3 DNA sequence: TGTGCCAGCTCTTACTTCGGGGGTACCAACACCGGGGAGCTGTTTTTT.

This clonotype came up a few times. This chain connects TRBV12-3 or TRBV12-4 to TRBJ2-3, with D possibly matching TRBD1 (5 bases). This CDR3 comprises 15 residues. V lost 3 bases, J lost 2 bases, and 12 bases lay in between. The CDR3 nucleotides read TGTGCCAGCAGTTTGTATGACAGTCCCACAGATACGCAGTATTTT. As protein: CASSLYDSPTDTQYF.

This clonotype came up a few times. This CDR3 is CASSRMGLKETQYF. The CDR3, as DNA: TGTGCCAGCAGTAGAATGGGTTTAAAAGAGACCCAGTACTTC. This chain links TRBV28 with TRBJ2-5, with D unclear. There are 14 residues in the CDR3. The germline gives CDR1 MDHEN, CDR2 SYDVKM. V was pared by 5 bases and J by 3 bases, with 13 bases between.

Points on this clonotype: A single base separates this from a much larger clone, so it may be a read error. The chain uses TRBV3-1 and TRBJ2-1, with D unclear. There are 11 residues in the CDR3. Germline-derived CDR1 and CDR2 are LGHDT and YNNKEL (reference sequence). The chain's CDR3 is CAGSQVYEQFF. In nucleotides, the CDR3 is TGTGCCGGCAGCCAAGTATATGAGCAGTTCTTC.